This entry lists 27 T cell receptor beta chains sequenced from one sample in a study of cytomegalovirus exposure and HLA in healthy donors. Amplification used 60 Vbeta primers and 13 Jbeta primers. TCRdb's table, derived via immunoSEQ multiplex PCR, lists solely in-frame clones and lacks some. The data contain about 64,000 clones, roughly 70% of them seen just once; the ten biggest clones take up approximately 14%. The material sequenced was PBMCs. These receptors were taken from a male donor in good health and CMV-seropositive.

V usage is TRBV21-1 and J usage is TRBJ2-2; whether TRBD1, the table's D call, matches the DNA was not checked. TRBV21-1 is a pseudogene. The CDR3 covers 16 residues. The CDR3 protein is CASSKGKGHFTGELFF. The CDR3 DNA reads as TGTGCCAGCAGCAAAGGGAAGGGACACTTCACCGGGGAGCTGTTTTTT.

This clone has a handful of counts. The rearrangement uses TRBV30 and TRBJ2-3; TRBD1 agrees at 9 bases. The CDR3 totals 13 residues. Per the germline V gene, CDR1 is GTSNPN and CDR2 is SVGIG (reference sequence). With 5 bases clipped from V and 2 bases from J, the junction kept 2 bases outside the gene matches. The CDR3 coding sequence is TGTGCCTGGGGGACAGGGCTCACAGATACGCAGTATTTT. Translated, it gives CAWGTGLTDTQYF.

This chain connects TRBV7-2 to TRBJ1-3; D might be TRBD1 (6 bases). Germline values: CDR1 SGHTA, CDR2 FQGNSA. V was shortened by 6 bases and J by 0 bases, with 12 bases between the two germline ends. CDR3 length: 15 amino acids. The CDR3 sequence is CASSTGTLSGNTIYF. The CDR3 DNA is TGTGCCAGCAGTACAGGGACCCTCTCTGGAAACACCATATATTTT.

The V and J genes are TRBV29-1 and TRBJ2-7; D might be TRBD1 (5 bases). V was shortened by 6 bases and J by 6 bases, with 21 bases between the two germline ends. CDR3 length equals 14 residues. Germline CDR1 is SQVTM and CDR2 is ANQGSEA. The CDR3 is CSVLPAQELSEQYF. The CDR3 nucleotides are TGCAGCGTCCTTCCGGCACAGGAGCTCTCCGAGCAGTACTTC.

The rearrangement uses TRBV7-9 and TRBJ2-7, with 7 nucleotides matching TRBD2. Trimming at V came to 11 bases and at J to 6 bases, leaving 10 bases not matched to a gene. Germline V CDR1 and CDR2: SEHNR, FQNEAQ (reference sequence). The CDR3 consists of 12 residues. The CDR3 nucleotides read TGTGCCGGGCCCGGGGGGAGGGCCGAGCAGTACTTC. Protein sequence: CAGPGGRAEQYF.

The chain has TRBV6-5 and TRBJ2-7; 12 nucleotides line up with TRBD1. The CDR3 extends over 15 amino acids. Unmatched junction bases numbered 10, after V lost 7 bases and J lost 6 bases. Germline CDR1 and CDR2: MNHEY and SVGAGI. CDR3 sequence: CASTLAGTGGGEQYF. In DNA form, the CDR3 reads TGTGCCAGCACTCTAGCCGGGACAGGGGGCGGCGAGCAGTACTTC.

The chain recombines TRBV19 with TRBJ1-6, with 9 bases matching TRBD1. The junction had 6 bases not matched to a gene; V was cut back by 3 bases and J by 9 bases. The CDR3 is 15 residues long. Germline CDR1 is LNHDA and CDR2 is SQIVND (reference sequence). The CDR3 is CASSIWGQGGSPLHF. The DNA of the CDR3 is TGTGCCAGTAGTATCTGGGGACAGGGAGGTTCACCCCTCCACTTT.

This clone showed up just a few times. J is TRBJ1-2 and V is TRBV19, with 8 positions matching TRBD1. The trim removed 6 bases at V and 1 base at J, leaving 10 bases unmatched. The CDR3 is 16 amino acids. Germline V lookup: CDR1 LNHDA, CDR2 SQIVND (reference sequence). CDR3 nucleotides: TGTGCCAGTAGGAAGACAGGGGCCCTCGTTAACTATGGCTACACCTTC. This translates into CASRKTGALVNYGYTF.

This CDR3 reads CASRRYGGLDEKLFF. The CDR3 bases are TGTGCCAGCAGGAGATACGGGGGACTTGACGAAAAACTGTTTTTT. The chain has TRBV5-4 and TRBJ1-4, with a possible D match to TRBD1 (5 bases). CDR1 is SGHNT, CDR2 YYREEE, per germline (reference sequence). The V end lost 5 bases, the J end lost 8 bases, and 19 bases lay between the germline ends. This CDR3 comprises 15 residues.

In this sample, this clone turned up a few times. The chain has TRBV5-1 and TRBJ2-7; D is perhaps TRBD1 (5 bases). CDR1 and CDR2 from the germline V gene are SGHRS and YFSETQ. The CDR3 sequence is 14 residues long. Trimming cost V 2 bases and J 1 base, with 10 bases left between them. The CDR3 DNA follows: TGCGCCAGCAGCTTCTCGGACACTTCCTACGAGCAGTACTTC. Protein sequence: CASSFSDTSYEQYF.

The CDR3, as DNA: TGCGCCAGCAGCCAAGACCAGGATAGCTCCTACGAGCAGTACTTC. Translation: CASSQDQDSSYEQYF. The J gene is TRBJ2-7, the V gene TRBV4-1; D ambiguous. Germline assignment: CDR1 MGHRA and CDR2 YSYEKL. Trimming took off 0 bases at V and 0 bases at J, with 9 bases between the two ends. This CDR3 region has 15 residues.

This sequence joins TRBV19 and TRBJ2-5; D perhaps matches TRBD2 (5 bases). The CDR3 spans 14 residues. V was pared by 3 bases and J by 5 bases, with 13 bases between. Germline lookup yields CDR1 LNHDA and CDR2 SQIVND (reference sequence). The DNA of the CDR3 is TGTGCCAGTAGTATTTTGGGAGAAGGGGAGACCCAGTACTTC. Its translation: CASSILGEGETQYF.

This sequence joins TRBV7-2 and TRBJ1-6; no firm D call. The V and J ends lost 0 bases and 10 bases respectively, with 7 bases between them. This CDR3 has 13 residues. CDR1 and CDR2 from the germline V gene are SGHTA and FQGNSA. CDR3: CASSLALASPLHF. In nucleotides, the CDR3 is TGTGCCAGCAGCTTAGCTCTAGCCTCACCCCTCCACTTT.

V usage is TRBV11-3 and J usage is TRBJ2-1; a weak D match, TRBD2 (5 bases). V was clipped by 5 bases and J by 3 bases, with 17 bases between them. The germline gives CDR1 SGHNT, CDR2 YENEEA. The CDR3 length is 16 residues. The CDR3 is CASSLLGAGGYNEQFF. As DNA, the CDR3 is TGTGCCAGCAGCCTTCTGGGTGCCGGAGGCTACAATGAGCAGTTCTTC.

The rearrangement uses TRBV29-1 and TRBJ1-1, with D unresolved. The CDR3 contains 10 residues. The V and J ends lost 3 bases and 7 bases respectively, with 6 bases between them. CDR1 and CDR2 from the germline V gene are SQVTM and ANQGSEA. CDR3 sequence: CSVEAVEAFF. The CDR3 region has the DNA TGCAGCGTTGAGGCAGTTGAAGCTTTCTTT.

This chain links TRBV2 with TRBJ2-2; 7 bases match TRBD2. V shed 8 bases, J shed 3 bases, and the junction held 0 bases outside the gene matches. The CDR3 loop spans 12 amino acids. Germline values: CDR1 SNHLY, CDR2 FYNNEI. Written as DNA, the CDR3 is TGTGCCAGCGGGAGGGACACCGGGGAGCTGTTTTTT. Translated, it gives CASGRDTGELFF.

CDR3 in amino acids: CASSAGGGNTGELFF. The CDR3 DNA follows: TGTGCCAGCAGCGCCGGCGGGGGGAACACCGGGGAGCTGTTTTTT. The chain is built from TRBV7-9 and TRBJ2-2, with 7 positions matching TRBD2. In germline, CDR1 is SEHNR, CDR2 FQNEAQ (reference sequence). V was pared by 5 bases and J by 1 base, with 4 bases of the junction left unmatched. CDR3 length: 15 residues.

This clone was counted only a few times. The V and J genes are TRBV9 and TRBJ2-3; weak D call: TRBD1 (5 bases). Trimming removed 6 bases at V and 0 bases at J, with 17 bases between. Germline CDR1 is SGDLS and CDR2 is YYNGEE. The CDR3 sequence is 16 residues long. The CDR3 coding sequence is TGTGCCAGCACCTCAAAGGACACTTCTAGCACAGATACGCAGTATTTT. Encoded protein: CASTSKDTSSTDTQYF.

This CDR3 is CASSPGQGVRYGYTF. In DNA, the CDR3 is TGTGCCAGCAGCCCTGGACAGGGCGTTCGGTATGGCTACACCTTC. The chain recombines TRBV11-2 with TRBJ1-2; TRBD1 agrees at 8 bases. This CDR3 region has 15 residues. The V gene end was trimmed by 5 bases and the J gene end by 5 bases; junction bases not matched to a gene: 10. Germline V gene sequence: CDR1 SGHAT, CDR2 FQNNGV.

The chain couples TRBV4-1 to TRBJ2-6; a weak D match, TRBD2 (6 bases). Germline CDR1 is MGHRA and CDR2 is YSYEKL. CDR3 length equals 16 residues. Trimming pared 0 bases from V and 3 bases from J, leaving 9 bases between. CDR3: CASSQEGGLGANVLTF. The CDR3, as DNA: TGCGCCAGCAGCCAAGAGGGGGGACTTGGGGCCAACGTCCTGACTTTC.

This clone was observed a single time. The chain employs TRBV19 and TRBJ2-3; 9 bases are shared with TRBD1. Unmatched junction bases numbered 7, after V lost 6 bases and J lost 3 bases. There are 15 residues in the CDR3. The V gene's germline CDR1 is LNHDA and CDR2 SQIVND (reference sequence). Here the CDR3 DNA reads TGTGCCAGTAGGGGCCGTGGGACAGGGACAGATACGCAGTATTTT. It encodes CASRGRGTGTDTQYF.

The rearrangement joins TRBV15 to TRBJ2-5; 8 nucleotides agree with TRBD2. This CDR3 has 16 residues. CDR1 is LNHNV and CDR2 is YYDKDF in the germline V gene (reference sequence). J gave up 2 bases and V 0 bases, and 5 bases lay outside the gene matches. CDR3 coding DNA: TGTGCCACCAGCAGAGATTGGGCTAGCGGGCAAGAGACCCAGTACTTC. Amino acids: CATSRDWASGQETQYF.

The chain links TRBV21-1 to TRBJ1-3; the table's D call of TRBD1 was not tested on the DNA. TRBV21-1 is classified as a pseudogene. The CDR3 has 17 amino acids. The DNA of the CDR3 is TGTGCCAGCAGCAACGGGGACAGCCCTACTTCTGGAAACACCATATATTTT. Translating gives CASSNGDSPTSGNTIYF.

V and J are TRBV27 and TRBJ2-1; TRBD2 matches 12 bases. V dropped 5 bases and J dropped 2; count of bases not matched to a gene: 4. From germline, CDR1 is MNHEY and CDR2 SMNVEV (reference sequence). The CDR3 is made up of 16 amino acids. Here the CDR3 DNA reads TGTGCCAGCAGTACCCGACTAGCGGGAGCCTACAATGAGCAGTTCTTC. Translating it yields CASSTRLAGAYNEQFF.

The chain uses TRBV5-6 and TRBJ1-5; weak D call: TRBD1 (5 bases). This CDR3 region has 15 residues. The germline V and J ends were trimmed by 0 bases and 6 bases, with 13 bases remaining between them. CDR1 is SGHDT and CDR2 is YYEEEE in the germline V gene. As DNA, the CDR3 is TGTGCCAGCAGCTTGGCCGGGGGGGAGCTTCAGCCCCAGCATTTT. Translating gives CASSLAGGELQPQHF. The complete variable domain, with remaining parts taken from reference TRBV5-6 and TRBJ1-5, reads DAGVTQSPTHLIKTRGQQVTLRCSPKSGHDTVSWYQQALGQGPQFIFQYYEEEERQRGNFPDRFSGHQFPNYSSELNVNALLLGDSALYLCASSLAGGELQPQHFGDGTRLSIL.

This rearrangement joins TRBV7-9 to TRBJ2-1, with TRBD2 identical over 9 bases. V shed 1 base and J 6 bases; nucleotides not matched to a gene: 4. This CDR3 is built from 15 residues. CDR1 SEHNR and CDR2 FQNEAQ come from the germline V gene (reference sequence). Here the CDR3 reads CASSLGAGGINEQFF. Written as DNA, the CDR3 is TGTGCCAGCAGCTTAGGGGCGGGAGGGATCAATGAGCAGTTCTTC. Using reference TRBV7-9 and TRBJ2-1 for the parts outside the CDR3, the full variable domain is DTGVSQNPRHKITKRGQNVTFRCDPISEHNRLYWYRQTLGQGPEFLTYFQNEAQLEKSRLLSDRFSAERPKGSFSTLEIQRTEQGDSAMYLCASSLGAGGINEQFFGPGTRLTVL.

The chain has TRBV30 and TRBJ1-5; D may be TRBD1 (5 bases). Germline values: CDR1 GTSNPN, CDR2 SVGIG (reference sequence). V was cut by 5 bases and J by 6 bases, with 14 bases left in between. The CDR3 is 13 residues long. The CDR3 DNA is TGTGCCTGGGCTCAGGGTCATCGTCAGCCCCAGCATTTT. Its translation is CAWAQGHRQPQHF.